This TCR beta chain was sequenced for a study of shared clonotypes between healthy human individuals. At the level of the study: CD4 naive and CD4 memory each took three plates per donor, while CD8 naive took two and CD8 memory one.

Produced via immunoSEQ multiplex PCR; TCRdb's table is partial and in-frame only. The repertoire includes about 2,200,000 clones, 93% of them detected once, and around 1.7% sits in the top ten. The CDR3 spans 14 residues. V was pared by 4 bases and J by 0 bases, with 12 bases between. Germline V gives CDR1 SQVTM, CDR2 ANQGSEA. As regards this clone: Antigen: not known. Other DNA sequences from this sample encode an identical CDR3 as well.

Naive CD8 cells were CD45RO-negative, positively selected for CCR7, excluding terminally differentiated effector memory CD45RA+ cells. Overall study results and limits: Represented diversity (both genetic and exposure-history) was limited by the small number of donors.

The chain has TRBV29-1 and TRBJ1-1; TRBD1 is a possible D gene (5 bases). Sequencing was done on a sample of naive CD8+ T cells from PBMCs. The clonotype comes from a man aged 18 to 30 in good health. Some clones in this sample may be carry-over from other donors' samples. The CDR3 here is CSVGQGRLNTEAFF. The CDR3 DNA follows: TGCAGCGTTGGGCAGGGACGGCTGAACACTGAAGCTTTCTTT.